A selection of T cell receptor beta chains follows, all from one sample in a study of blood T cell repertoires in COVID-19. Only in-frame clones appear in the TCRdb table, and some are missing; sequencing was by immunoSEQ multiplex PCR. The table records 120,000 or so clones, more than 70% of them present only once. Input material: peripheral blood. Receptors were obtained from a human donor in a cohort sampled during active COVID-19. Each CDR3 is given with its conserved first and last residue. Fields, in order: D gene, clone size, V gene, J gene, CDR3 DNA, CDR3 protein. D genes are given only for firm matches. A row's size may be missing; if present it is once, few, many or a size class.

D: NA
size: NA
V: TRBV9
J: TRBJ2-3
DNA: TGTGCCAGCAGCGCCCCCGCGGGAACAGATACGCAGTATTTT
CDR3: CASSAPAGTDTQYF

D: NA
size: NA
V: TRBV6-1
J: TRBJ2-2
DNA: TGTGCCAGCAGTGAAGTTGCAGACACCGGGGAGCTGTTTTTT
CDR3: CASSEVADTGELFF

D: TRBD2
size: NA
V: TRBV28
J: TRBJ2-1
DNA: TGTGCCAGCAGTTTATGGTTTCAGGGTTCACTAGCGGGAGGTAATGAGCAGTTCTTC
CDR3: CASSLWFQGSLAGGNEQFF

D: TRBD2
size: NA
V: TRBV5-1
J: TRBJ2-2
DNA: TGCGCCAGCAGCTCCCTCCCCCCTAGCGGGGGGGCGTGGGGAACCGGGGAGCTGTTTTTT
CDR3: CASSSLPPSGGAWGTGELFF

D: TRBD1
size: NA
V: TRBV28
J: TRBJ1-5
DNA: TGTGCCAGCAGTTTAGGGACAGGGGGCGGTTTCGATCAGCCCCAGCATTTT
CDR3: CASSLGTGGGFDQPQHF

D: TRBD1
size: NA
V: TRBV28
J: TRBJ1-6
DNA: TGTGCCAGCAGTTTACGCCAACCAGGGGGTGCGTACCCGGGGTCACCCCTCCACTTT
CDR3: CASSLRQPGGAYPGSPLHF

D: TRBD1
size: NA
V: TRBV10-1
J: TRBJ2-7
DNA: TGCGCCAGCAGCATCGACAGGGCCCACTCCTACGAGCAGTACTTC
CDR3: CASSIDRAHSYEQYF

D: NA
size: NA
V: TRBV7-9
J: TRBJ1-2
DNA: TGTGCCAGCAGCTTAGGAGTTTCTGGTTATGGCTACACCTTC
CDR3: CASSLGVSGYGYTF

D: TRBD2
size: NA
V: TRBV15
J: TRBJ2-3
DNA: TGTGCCACCAGCGAGTTCTTGCAGCGGGGGGAAGATACGCAGTATTTT
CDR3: CATSEFLQRGEDTQYF

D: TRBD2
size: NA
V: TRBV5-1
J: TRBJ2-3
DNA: TGCGCCAGCAGCTTGGCGAGCGGGAAGACAGATACGCAGTATTTT
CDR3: CASSLASGKTDTQYF

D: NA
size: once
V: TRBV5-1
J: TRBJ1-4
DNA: TGCGCCAGCAGCTTGGATGTCAGGGTGTGGGAAAAACTGTTTTTT
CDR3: CASSLDVRVWEKLFF

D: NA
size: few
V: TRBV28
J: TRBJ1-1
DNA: TGTGCCAGCAGTGGGAGTAACACTGAAGCTTTCTTT
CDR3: CASSGSNTEAFF

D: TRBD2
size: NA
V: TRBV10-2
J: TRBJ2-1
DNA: TGCGCCAGCAGTAAGGGACTAGCCGGTAGCTCCTACAATGAGCAGTTCTTC
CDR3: CASSKGLAGSSYNEQFF

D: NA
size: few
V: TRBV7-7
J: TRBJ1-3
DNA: TGTGCTAGCAGCGTGGACGGGAGCTCTGGAAACACCATATATTTT
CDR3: CASSVDGSSGNTIYF

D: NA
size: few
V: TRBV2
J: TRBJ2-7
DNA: TGTGCCAGCAGTGCCTCGCGGGACAGCCACTTTTCCTACGAGCAGTACTTC
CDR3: CASSASRDSHFSYEQYF

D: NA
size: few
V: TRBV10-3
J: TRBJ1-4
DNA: TGTGCCATCAGTGAGCTTGGGGCGGCTAATGAAAAACTGTTTTTT
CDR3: CAISELGAANEKLFF

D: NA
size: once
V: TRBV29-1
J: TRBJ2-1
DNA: TGCAGCTCCTCACTCGTCCACAATGAGCAGTTCTTC
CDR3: CSSSLVHNEQFF

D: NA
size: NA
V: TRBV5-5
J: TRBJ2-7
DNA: TGTGCCAGCAGCTTGGTGGCAGCCTACGAGCAGTACTTC
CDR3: CASSLVAAYEQYF

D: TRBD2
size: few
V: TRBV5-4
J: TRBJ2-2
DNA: TGTGCCAGCAGCGCGTTACCCGGGACTAGCGGGGCCGGGGAGCTGTTTTTT
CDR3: CASSALPGTSGAGELFF

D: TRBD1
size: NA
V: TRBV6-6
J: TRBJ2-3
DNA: TGTGCCAGCAGTTACCGGACAGGGTTTGCAGATACGCAGTATTTT
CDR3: CASSYRTGFADTQYF

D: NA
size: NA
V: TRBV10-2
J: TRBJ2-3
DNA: TGCGCCAGCACTACTAGTGGTGTGACAGATACGCAGTATTTT
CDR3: CASTTSGVTDTQYF